The subject of this entry is one T cell receptor beta chain. These data come from a study of cytomegalovirus exposure and HLA in healthy donors. The overall study: In a previous analysis, 120 million or so unique TCR beta sequences were found from 150 million to 200 million T cells. HLA-typed donors contributed around 82 million unique TCRs, which were held in an early data release.

The PCR ran on 60 Vbeta and 13 Jbeta primers. Libraries were prepared by immunoSEQ multiplex PCR; TCRdb keeps only in-frame clonotypes and omits some of them. The table shows 95,000 to 100,000 clones, with roughly 71% occurring only once. The V gene's germline CDR1 is LNHDA and CDR2 SQIVND (reference sequence). The ends lost 4 bases at V and 3 bases at J; junction bases unmatched: 16. This CDR3 is 20 amino acids long. The clonotype was recovered from a man aged 50 to 60 in good health and CMV-seronegative. The sequenced sample was PBMCs. The rearrangement joins TRBV19 to TRBJ2-6; 9 bases line up with TRBD1. As DNA, the CDR3 is TGTGCCAGTAGTAGGGGGTACTTTAACAGGGGGCAGAGTGGGGCCAACGTCCTGACTTTC. Its translation: CASSRGYFNRGQSGANVLTF.